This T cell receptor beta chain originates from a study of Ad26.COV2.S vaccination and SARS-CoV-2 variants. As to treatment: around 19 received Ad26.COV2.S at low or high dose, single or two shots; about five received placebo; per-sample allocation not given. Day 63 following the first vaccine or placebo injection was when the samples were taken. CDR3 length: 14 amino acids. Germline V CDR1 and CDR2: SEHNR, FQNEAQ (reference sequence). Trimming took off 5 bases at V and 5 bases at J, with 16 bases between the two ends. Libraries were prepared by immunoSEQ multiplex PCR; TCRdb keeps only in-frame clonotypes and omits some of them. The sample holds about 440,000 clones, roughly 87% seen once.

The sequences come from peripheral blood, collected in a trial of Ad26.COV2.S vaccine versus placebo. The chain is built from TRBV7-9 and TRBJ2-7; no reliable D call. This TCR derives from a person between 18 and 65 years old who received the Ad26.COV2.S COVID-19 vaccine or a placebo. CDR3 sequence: CASSRWEKDHEQYF. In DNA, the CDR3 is TGTGCCAGCAGCCGCTGGGAAAAAGACCACGAGCAGTACTTC.